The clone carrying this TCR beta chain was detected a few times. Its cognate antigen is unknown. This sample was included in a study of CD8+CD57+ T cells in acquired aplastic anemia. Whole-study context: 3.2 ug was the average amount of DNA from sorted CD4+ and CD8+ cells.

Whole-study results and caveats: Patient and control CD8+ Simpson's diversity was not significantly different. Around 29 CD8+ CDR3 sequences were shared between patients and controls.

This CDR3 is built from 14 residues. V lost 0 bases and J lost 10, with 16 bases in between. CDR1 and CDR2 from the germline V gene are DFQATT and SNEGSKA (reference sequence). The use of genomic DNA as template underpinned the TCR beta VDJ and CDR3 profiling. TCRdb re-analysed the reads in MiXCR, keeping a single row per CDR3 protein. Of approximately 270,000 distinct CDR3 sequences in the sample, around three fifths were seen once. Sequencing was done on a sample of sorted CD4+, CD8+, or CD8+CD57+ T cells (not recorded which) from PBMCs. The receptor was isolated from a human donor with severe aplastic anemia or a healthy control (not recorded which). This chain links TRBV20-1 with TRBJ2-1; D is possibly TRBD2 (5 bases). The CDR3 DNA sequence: TGCAGTGCTAGAGATCTGAGAGCGGTCGTAGAGCAGTTCTTC. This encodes CSARDLRAVVEQFF.